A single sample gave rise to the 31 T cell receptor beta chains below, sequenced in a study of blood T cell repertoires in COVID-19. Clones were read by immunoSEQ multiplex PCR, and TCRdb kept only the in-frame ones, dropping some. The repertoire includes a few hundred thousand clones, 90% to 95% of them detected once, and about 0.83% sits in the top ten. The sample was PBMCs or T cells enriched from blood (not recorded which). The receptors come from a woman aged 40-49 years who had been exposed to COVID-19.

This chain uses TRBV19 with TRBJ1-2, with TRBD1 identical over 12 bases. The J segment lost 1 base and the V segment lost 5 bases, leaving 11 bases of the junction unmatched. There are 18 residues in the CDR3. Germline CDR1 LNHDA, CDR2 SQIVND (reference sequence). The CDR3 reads CASSATGTGGAFNYGYTF. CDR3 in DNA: TGTGCCAGTAGTGCAACCGGGACAGGGGGCGCTTTTAACTATGGCTACACCTTC.

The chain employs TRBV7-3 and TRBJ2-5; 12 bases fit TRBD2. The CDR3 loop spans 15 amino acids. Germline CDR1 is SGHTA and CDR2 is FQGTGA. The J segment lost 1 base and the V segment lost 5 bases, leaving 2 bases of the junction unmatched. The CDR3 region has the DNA TGTGCCAGCAGCGAGACTAGCGGGAGCCAAGAGACCCAGTACTTC. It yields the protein CASSETSGSQETQYF.

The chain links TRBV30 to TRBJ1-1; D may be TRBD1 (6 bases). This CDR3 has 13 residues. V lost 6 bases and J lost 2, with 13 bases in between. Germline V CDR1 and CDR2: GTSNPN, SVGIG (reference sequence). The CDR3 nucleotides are TGTGCCTGTCAAGGACAGCTCAACACTGAAGCTTTCTTT. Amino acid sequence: CACQGQLNTEAFF.

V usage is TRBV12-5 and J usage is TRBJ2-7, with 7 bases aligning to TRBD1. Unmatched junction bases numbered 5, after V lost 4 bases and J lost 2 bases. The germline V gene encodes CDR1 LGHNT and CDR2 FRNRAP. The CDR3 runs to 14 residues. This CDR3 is CASGYTQGTYEQYF. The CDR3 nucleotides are TGTGCTAGTGGTTATACACAGGGGACCTACGAGCAGTACTTC.

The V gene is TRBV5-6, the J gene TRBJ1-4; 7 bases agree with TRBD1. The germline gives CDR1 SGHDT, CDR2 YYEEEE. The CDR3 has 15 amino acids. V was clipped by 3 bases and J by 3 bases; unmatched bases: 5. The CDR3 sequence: CASSSPTGPNEKLFF. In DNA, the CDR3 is TGTGCCAGCAGCTCCCCGACAGGGCCTAATGAAAAACTGTTTTTT.

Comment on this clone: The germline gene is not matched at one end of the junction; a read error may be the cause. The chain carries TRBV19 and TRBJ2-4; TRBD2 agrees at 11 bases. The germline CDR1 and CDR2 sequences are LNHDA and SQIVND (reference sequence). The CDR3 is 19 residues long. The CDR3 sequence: CVSSIGRLAGGPIKNIQYF. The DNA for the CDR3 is TGTGTCAGTAGTATAGGTAGGCTAGCGGGGGGCCCTATCAAAAACATTCAGTACTTC.

This CDR3 reads CASSSFGGMGTEAFF. For the CDR3, the DNA is TGTGCCAGTAGTAGTTTCGGGGGGATGGGCACTGAAGCTTTCTTT. The J gene is TRBJ1-1, the V gene TRBV19; a possible D gene is TRBD1 (5 bases). There are 15 residues in the CDR3. Germline CDR1 and CDR2: LNHDA and SQIVND (reference sequence). Between the trimmed V and J ends, which lost 4 bases and 4 bases, there was a span of 16 bases.

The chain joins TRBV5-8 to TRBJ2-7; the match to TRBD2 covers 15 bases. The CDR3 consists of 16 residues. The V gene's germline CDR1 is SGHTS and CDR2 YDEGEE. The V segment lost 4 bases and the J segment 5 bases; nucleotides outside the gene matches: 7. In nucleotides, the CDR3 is TGTGCCAGCAGCAAACCGGGACTAGCGGGAGGCGACGAGCAGTACTTC. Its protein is CASSKPGLAGGDEQYF.

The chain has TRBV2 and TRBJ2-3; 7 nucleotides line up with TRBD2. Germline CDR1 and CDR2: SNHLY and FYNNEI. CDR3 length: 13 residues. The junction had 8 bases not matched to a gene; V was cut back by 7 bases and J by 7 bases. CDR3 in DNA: TGTGCCAGCAACGGCGGGAGCCCATATACGCAGTATTTT. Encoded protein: CASNGGSPYTQYF.

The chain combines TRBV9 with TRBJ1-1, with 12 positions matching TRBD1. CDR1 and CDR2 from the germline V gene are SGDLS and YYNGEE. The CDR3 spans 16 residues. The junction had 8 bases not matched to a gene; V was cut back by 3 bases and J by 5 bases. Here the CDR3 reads CASSGGRDRGLTEAFF. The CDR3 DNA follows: TGTGCCAGCAGCGGAGGGAGGGACAGGGGGCTGACTGAAGCTTTCTTT.

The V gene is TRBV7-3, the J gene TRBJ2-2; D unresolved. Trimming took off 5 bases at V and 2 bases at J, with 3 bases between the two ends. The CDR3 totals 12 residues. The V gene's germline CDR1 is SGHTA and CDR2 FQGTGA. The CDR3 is CASSLNTGELFF. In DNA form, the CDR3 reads TGTGCCAGCAGCCTTAACACCGGGGAGCTGTTTTTT.

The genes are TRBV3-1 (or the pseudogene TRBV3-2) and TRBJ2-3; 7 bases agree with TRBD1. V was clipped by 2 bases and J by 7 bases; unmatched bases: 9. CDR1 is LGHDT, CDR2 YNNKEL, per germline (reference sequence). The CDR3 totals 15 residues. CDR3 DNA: TGTGCCAGCAGCCAAAGTCCTGGGGACAGACATACGCAGTATTTT. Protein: CASSQSPGDRHTQYF.

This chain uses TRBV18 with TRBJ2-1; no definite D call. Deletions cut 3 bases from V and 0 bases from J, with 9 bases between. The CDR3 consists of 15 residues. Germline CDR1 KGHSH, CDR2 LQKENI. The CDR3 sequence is CASSPAVSSYNEQFF. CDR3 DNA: TGTGCCAGCTCACCGGCTGTAAGCTCCTACAATGAGCAGTTCTTC.

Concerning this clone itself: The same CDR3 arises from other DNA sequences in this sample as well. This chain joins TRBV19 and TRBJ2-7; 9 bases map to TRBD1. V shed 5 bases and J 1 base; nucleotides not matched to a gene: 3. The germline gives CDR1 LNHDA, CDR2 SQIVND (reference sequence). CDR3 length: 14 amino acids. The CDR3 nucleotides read TGTGCCAGTAGTCTCGGGACAGGGTCCTACGAGCAGTACTTC. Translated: CASSLGTGSYEQYF. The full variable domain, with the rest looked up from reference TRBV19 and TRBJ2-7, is DGGITQSPKYLFRKEGQNVTLSCEQNLNHDAMYWYRQDPGQGLRLIYYSQIVNDFQKGDIAEGYSVSREKKESFPLTVTSAQKNPTAFYLCASSLGTGSYEQYFGPGTRLTVT.

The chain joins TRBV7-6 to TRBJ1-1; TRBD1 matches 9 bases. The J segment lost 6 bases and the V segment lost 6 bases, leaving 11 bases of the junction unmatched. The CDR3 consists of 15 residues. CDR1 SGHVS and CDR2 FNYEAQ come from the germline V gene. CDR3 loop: CASSPSDRGLSEAFF. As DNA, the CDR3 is TGTGCCAGCAGTCCGTCGGACAGGGGACTTTCTGAAGCTTTCTTT. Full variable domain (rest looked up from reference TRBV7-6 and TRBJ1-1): GAGVSQSPRYKVTKRGQDVALRCDPISGHVSLYWYRQALGQGPEFLTYFNYEAQQDKSGLPNDRFSAERPEGSISTLTIQRTEQRDSAMYRCASSPSDRGLSEAFFGQGTRLTVV.

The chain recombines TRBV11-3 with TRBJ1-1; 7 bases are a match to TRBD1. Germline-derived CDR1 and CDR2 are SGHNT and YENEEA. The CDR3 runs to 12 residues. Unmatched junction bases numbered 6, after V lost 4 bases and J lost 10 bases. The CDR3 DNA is TGTGCCAGCAGCTGGAGAGGGGGCGGAGCTTTCTTT. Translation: CASSWRGGGAFF.

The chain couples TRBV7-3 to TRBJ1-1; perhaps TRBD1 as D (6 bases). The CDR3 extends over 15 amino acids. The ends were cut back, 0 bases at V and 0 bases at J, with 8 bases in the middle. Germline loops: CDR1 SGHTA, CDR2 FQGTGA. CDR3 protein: CASSLTSGVNTEAFF. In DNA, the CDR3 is TGTGCCAGCAGCTTAACCTCAGGGGTGAACACTGAAGCTTTCTTT.

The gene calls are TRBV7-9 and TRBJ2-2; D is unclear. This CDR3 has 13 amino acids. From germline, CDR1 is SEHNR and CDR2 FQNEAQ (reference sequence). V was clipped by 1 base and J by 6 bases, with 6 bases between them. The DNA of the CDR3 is TGTGCCAGCAGCTTAGTGGGCCCCGGGGAGCTGTTTTTT. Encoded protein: CASSLVGPGELFF.

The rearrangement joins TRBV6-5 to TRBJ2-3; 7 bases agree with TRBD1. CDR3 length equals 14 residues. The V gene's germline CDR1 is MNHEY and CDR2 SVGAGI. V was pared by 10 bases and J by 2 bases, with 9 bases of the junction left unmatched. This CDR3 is CAINNRGPTDTQYF. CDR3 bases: TGTGCCATCAACAACAGGGGCCCCACAGATACGCAGTATTTT.

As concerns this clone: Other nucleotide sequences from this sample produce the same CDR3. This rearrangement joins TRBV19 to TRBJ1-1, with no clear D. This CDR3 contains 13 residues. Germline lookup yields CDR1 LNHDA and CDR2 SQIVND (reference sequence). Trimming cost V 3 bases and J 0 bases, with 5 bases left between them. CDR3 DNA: TGTGCCAGTAGTATTACAGTGAACACTGAAGCTTTCTTT. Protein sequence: CASSITVNTEAFF.

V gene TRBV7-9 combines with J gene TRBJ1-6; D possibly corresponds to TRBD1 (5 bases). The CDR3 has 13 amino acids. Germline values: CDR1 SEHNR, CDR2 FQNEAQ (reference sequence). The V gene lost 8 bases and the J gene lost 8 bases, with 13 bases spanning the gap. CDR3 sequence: CASVPGRDSPLHF. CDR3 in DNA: TGTGCCAGCGTACCCGGCAGGGATTCACCCCTCCACTTT.

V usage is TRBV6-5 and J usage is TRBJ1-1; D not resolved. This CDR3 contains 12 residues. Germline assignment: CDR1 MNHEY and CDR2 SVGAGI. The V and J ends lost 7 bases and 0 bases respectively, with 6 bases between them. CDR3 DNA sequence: TGTGCCAGCAACTCCGTGAACACTGAAGCTTTCTTT. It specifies CASNSVNTEAFF.

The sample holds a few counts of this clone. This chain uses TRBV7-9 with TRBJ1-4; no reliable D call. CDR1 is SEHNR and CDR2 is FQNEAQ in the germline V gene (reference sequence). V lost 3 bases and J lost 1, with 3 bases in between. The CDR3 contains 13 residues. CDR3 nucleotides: TGTGCCAGCAGCTTCGGAACTAATGAAAAACTGTTTTTT. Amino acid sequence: CASSFGTNEKLFF.

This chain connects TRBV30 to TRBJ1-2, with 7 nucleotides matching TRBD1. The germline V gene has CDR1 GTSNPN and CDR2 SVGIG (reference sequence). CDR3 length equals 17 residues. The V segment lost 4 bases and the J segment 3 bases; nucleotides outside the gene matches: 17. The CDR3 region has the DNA TGTGCCTGGACCTCCAGGGGGAATTTTGGTGGTTACTATGGCTACACCTTC. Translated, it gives CAWTSRGNFGGYYGYTF.

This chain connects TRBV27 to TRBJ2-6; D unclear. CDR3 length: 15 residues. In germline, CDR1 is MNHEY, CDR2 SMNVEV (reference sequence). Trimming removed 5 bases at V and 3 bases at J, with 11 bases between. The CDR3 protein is CASSPRVGGANVLTF. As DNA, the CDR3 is TGTGCCAGCAGTCCTCGGGTAGGTGGGGCCAACGTCCTGACTTTC.

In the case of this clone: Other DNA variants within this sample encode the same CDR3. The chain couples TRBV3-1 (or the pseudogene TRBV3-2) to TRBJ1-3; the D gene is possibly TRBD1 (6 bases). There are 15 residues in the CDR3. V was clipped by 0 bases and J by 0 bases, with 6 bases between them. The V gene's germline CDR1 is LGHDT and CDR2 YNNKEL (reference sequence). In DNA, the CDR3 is TGTGCCAGCAGCCAAGACAGGGGCTCTGGAAACACCATATATTTT. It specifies CASSQDRGSGNTIYF.

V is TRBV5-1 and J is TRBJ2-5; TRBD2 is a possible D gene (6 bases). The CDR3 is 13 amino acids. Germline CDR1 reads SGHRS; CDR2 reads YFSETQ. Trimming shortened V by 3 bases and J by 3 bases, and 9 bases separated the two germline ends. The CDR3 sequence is CASSWRGEETQYF. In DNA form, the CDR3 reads TGCGCCAGCAGCTGGCGGGGCGAAGAGACCCAGTACTTC.

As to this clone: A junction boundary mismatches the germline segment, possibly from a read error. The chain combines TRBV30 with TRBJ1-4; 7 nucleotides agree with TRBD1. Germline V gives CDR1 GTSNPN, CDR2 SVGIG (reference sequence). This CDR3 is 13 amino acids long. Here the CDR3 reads CAWSVRRGENLFF. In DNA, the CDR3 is TGTGCCTGGAGTGTACGCAGGGGGGAAAACCTGTTTTTT.

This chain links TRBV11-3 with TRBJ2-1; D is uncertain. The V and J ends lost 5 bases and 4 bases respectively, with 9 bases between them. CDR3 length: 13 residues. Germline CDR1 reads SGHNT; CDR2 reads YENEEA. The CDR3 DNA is TGTGCCAGCAGCCGAGGCCCTTACAATGAGCAGTTCTTC. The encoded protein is CASSRGPYNEQFF.

CDR3 sequence (DNA): TGTGCCAGCAGCCGGGACAGGGGGCTAGACACTGAAGCTTTCTTT. The encoded protein is CASSRDRGLDTEAFF. The chain uses TRBV27 and TRBJ1-1; 12 bases map to TRBD1. With V trimmed by 6 bases and J by 3 bases, 5 bases remained unmatched. Germline V gene lookup returns CDR1 MNHEY and CDR2 SMNVEV (reference sequence). There are 15 residues in the CDR3.

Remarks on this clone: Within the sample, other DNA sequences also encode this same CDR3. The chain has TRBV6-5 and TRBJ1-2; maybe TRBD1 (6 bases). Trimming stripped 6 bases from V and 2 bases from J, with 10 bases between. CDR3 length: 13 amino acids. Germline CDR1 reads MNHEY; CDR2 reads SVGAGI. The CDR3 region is CASSPTGNYGYTF. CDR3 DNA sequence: TGTGCCAGCAGCCCGACAGGAAACTATGGCTACACCTTC.